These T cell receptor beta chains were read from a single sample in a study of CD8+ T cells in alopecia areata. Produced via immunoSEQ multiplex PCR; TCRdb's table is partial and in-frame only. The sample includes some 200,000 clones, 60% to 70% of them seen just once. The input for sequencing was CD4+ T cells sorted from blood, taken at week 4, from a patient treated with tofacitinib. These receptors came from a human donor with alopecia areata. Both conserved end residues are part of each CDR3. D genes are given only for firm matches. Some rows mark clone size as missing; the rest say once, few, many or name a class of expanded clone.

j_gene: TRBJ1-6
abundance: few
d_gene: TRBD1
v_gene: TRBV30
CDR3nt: TGTGCCTGGAAGGGGGCCGAAGGCCCCTATAATTCACCCCTCCACTTT
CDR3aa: CAWKGAEGPYNSPLHF

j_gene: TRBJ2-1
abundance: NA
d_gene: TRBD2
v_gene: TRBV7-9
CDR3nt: TGTGCCAGCAGCTCCCTCCTAGCGGGGGTAGATGAGCAGTTCTTC
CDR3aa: CASSSLLAGVDEQFF

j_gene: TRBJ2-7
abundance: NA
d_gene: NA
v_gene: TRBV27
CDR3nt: TGTGCCAGCAGTTTATCGTCCTACAGCTCCTACGAGCAGTACTTC
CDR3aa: CASSLSSYSSYEQYF

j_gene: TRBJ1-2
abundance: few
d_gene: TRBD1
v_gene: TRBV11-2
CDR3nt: TGTGCCAGCAGCTCGACAGGGGCCGGAGGCTACACCTTC
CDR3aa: CASSSTGAGGYTF

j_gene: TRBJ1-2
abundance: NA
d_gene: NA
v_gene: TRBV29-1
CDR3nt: TGCAGCGGCGGGGGGGGCGTATCCTATGGCTACACCTTC
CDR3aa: CSGGGGVSYGYTF

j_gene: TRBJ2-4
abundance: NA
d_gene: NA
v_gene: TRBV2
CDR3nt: TGTGCCAGCAGTGTGTCTAGGGGAGGTAGTAACATTCAGTACTTC
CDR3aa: CASSVSRGGSNIQYF

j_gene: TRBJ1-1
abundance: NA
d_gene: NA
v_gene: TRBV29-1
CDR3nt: TGCAGCGGCAGGACAGAAACTGAAGCTTTCTTT
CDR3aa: CSGRTETEAFF

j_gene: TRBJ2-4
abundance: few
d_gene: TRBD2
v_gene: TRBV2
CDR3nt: TGTGCCAGCACCCCCGGGGAGGGGTACATTCAGTACTTC
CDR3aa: CASTPGEGYIQYF

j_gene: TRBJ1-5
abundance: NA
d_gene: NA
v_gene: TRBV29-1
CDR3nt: TGCAGCGCCTCGGACGGAAGCAATCAGCCCCAGCATTTT
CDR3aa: CSASDGSNQPQHF

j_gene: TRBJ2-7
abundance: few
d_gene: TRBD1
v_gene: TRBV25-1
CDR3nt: TGTGCCAGCAGCCCTTTCAGGGGGACGCAGTACTTC
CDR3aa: CASSPFRGTQYF

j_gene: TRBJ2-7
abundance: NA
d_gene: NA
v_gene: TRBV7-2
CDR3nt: TGTGCCAGCAGCTTACGGACAGGAGGGGCTGCTATGGGGGAGCAGTACTTC
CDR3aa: CASSLRTGGAAMGEQYF

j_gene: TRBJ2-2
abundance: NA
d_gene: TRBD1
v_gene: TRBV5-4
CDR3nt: TGTGCCAGCAGCTTATATGGACAGGGGGATACCGGGGAGCTGTTTTTT
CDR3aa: CASSLYGQGDTGELFF

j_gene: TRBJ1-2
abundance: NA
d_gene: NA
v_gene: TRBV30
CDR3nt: TGTGCCTGGAGCCCAGGCAGGTACGGCGGCTACACCTTC
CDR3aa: CAWSPGRYGGYTF

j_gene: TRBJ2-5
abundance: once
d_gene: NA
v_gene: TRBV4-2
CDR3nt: TGTGCCAGCAGCCAAGAGCGGGGAGCGACCCAGTACTTC
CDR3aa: CASSQERGATQYF

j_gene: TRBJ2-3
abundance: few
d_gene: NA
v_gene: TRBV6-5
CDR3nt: TGTGCCAGCGGGAGGACAGATACGCAGTATTTT
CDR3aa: CASGRTDTQYF

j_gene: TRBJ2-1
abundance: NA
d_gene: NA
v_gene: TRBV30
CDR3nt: TGTGCCATGGGATACAATGAGCAGTTCTTC
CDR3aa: CAMGYNEQFF

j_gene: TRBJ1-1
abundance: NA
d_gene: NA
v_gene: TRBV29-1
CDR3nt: TGCAGCGTTGCCGTGGGCGCGAGGACTGAAGCTTTCTTT
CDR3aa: CSVAVGARTEAFF

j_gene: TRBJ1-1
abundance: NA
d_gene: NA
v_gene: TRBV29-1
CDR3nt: TGCAGCGTAGCAGGGCTAATGAACACTGAAGCTTTCTTT
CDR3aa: CSVAGLMNTEAFF

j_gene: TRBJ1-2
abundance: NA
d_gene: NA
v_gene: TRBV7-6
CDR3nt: TGTGCCAGCAGCTTAGGACAGAGATATGGCTACACCTTC
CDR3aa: CASSLGQRYGYTF

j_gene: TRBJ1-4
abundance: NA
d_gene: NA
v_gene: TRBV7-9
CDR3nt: TGTGCCAGCGCTACAGGGGAAAAACTGTTTTTT
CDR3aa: CASATGEKLFF

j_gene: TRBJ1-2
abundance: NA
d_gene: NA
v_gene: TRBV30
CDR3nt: TGTGCCTGCCGCTATGGTGGGGACTATGGCTACACCTTC
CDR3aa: CACRYGGDYGYTF

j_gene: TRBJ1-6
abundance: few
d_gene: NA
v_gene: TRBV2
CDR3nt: TGTGCCAGCGGCAGGGGAACGGGGACACCCCTCCACTTT
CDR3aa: CASGRGTGTPLHF

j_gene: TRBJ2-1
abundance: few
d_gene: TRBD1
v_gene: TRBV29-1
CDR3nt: TGCAGCGTTGGAGACAGGGGGCGCGGTGAGCAGTTCTTC
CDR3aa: CSVGDRGRGEQFF

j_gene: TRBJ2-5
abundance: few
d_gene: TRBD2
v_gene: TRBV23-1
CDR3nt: TGCGCCAGCAGTCAGCCTAGCGGGCCACAAGAGACCCAGTACTTC
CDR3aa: CASSQPSGPQETQYF

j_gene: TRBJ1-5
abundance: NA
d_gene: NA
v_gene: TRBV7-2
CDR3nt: TGTGCCAGCAGCTTAGGGCGTCAGCCCCAGCATTTT
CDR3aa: CASSLGRQPQHF

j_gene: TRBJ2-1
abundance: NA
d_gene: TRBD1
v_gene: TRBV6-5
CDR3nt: TGTGCCAGCGGACGGGACAGTTTCTACAATGAGCAGTTCTTC
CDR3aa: CASGRDSFYNEQFF

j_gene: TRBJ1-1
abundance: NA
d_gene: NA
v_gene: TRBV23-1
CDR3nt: TGCGCCAGCATCCCGGGGACACAAAACACTGAAGCTTTCTTT
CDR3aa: CASIPGTQNTEAFF

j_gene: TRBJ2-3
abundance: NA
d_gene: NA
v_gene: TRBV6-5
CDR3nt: TGTGCCAGCCGAATCGGGGCAGGCTGGCCAGATACGCAGTATTTT
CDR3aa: CASRIGAGWPDTQYF

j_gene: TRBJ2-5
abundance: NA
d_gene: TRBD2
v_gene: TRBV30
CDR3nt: TGTGCCTGGAGTGGTAGCGGGGTCGAGACCCAGTACTTC
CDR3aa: CAWSGSGVETQYF